The clone carrying this T cell receptor (beta chain) showed up just once. Its antigen is not identified. This record comes from a study of T cell responses to AZD1222 COVID-19 vaccine. Study-level results: Regions 160-218 and 743-854 dominated among vaccine-associated CD4 TCRs spanning spike. Baseline seropositivity occurred in only a handful of AZD1222 recipients. Nearly half of unique spike-specific TCRs reportedly avoided B.1.351 and B.1.1.7 mutated regions.

Between the trimmed V and J ends, which lost 9 bases and 0 bases, there was a span of 14 bases. This CDR3 has 15 residues. From germline, CDR1 is LGHDT and CDR2 YNNKEL (reference sequence). TCRdb keeps only in-frame clones here, not all; method: immunoSEQ multiplex PCR. The table has about 150,000 clones, more than 90% seen once. The chain recombines TRBV3-1 (or the pseudogene TRBV3-2) with TRBJ1-4; D is unclear. This sample comprised peripheral blood, obtained on day 0 of AZD1222 vaccination. The sequence was collected from an adult in good health. The CDR3: CASGGRATTNEKLFF. The CDR3 bases are TGTGCCAGTGGAGGAAGAGCGACAACTAATGAAAAACTGTTTTTT.